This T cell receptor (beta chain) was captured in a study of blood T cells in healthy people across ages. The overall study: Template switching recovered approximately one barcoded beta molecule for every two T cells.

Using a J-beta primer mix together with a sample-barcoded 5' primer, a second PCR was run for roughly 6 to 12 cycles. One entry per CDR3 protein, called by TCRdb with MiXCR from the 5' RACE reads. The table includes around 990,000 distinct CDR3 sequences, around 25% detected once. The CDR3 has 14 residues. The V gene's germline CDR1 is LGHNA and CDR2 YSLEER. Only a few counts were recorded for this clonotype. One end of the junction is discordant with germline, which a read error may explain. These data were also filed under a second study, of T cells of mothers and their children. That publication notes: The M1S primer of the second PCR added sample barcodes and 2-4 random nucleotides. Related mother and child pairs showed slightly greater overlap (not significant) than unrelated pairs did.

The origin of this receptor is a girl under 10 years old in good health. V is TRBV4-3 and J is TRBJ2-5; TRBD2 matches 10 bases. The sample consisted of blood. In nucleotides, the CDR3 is TGCGCCAGCAGCCAGGTCTTAGCGGGGGGCGCCGAGTTCTTC. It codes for CASSQVLAGGAEFF.